The T cell receptor (beta chain) described here comes from a study of human T cells and chemical hapten exposure (dated by TCRdb to the early 2020s). In the study overall: For sensitization, 2% DPC in acetone was applied to a roughly 2 cm by roughly 2 cm area of upper inner arm skin. Patch testing was performed on the upper back with Finn chambers containing 0.01% DPC, and the patch tests were scored after 6 days according to International Contact Dermatitis Research Group standards. The patient cohort, mostly female, included alopecia areata with under or over 50% scalp involvement, alopecia totalis and alopecia universalis. From each blood RNA sample, both TCR alpha and TCR beta chains were sequenced. Libraries were pooled for sequencing, and variation in per-sample TCR yields was attributed mainly to small differences in library volumes within the pool. In alopecia patients, the study followed how the peripheral blood TCR repertoire changed in vivo over primary and secondary sensitization to diphenylcyclopropenone (DPC), a hapten. Throughout the approximately 25-week study period, patients were also given weekly therapeutic DPC doses on the scalp. Blood samples were taken from patients before sensitization (week 0) and at 2, 6 and about 24 weeks after DPC sensitization. Blood for TCR sequencing was provided by twenty-nine alopecia patients at one to four time points (pre-sensitization, 2, 6 and 24 weeks). The full study reports these points: Because every patient had alopecia, a presumed autoimmune disease, the patients' immune response might differ from that of healthy individuals. DPC sensitization did not change how many TCRs were above 1 in 1000 frequency, and no evidence was found of alterations in global repertoire structure. Repeated subsampling changed both the strength of the expansion versus patch-test correlation and the threshold at which that correlation became significant. Expanded TCRs formed significantly more large CDR3 similarity clusters than pre-sensitization or healthy control sets, consistent with antigen-driven responses. A positive correlation was found between the number of PT1 expanded TCRs and patch test score, with significance reached at thresholds 8, 16 and 32 but not 4.

The library was prepared using RACE. Sequencing took place on a NextSeq 500. During library preparation, unique molecular identifiers were attached to individual cDNA molecules so that TCRs could be counted quantitatively and reproducibly. The original methods were these. Samples had a median of roughly 98,000 TCRs, with a range from about 20,000 to 690,600. V, J and CDR3 annotation of the TCR reads was carried out using the Decombinator software suite. Every sample was subsampled to the same number of TCRs (28,000) for the PS versus PT1 abundance plots. Expanded TCRs were defined as absent before sensitization and observed at least eight times at the 2-week time point. TCRdb applied fastp at Q25 and MiXCR to the public reads, then kept only in-frame beta chains. Each CDR3 protein gets just one entry, which takes the most common genes and DNA from the rows behind it. It is TCRdb's table, rather than the study itself, that gives the V and J calls and clone size. The sample includes 30,000 to 40,000 distinct CDR3 sequences, with over 7.5% observed a single time. The leading ten clones occupy about 27% of the sample.

Notes on this clonotype: Its antigen remains undetermined. No base-level quality is on record; no much larger clone is a single base apart.

The time point label for this specimen denotes: patch test 3, about 24 weeks after DPC sensitization. What the treatment or condition label conveys for this sample: therapeutic diphenylcyclopropenone sensitization with weekly scalp DPC. Unfractionated whole blood was collected in Tempus Blood RNA tubes, and total RNA was extracted from that blood. At every patch-test visit, the blood draw took place before the patch test was put on. To be eligible, patients had to be aged 18 to 70, diagnosed with alopecia and judged suitable for DPC therapy, while pregnant patients were excluded. The source material was whole blood, sampled in connection with sensitization to the hapten diphenylcyclopropenone (DPC). This clonotype was obtained from a man between 50 and 59 years old with alopecia areata. Some clones in this sample may be carry-over from other donors' samples.

The CDR3 region has the sequence CSVEGRGFTDTQYF. The DNA sequence is given as TGCAGCGTTGAGGGCAGGGGCTTCACAGATACGCAGTATTTT. This sequence uses TRBV29-1 and TRBJ2-3, with a tentative D gene TRBD1 over 6 matching bases. Looking up the germline V gene yields CDR1 SQVTM and CDR2 ANQGSEA. The CDR3 numbers 14 residues from cysteine through phenylalanine. Just CDR3 DNA is preserved here, 42 bases in frame from base 1. V is pared back by 3 bases and J by 2 bases, with 12 bases lying between the germline termini.